The text below deals with one T cell receptor beta chain. The antigen remains undetermined. The record originates from a study of cytomegalovirus exposure and HLA in healthy donors. General study findings and limits: Trimming of TCR beta V- and J-genes showed a link, identified in a later analysis, to a missense DCLRE1C variant. Relative to the roughly 700-donor mean, N-insertions were reportedly fewer in an Asian-associated ancestry cluster in a later analysis. Most subjects' HLA-A and HLA-B alleles were reportedly predicted from TCR beta sequences. The classifier reportedly diagnosed cytomegalovirus status with high sensitivity and specificity.

Germline lookup yields CDR1 MGHRA and CDR2 YSYEKL. V was trimmed by 1 base and J by 3 bases, leaving 9 bases between them. CDR3 length equals 14 residues. Primers included in the PCR were 60 Vbeta and 13 Jbeta primers. Produced via immunoSEQ multiplex PCR; TCRdb's table is partial and in-frame only. Of more than 150,000 clones in the sample, more than 75% were seen once. The chain recombines TRBV4-1 with TRBJ1-1, with a tentative D call TRBD1 (5 bases). The material sequenced was PBMCs. This receptor was identified in a girl less than two years old in good health and CMV-seronegative. For the CDR3, the DNA is TGCGCCAGCAGCCAAGCAGGGTTAGACACTGAAGCTTTCTTT. It encodes CASSQAGLDTEAFF.